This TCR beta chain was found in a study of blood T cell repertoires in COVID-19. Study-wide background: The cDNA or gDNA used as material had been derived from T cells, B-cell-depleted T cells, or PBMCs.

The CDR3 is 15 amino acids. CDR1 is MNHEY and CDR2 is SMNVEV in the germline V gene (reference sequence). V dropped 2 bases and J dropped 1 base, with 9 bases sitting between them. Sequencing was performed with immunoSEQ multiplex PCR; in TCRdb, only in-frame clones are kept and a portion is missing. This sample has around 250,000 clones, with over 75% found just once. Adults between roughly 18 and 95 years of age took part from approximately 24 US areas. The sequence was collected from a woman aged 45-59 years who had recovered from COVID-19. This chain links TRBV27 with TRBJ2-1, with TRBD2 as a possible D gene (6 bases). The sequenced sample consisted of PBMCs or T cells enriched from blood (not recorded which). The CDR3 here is CASSLGRGSYNEQFF. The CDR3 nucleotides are TGTGCCAGCAGTTTAGGGCGGGGATCCTACAATGAGCAGTTCTTC.